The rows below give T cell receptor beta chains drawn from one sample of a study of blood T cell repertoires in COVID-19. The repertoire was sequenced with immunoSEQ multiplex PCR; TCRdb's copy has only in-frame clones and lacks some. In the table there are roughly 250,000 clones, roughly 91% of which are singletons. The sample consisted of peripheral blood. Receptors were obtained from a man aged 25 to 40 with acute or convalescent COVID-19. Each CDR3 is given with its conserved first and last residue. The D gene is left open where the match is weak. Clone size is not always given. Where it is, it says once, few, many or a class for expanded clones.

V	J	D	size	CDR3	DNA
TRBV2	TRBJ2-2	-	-	CASSDWARSTGELFF	TGTGCCAGCAGTGATTGGGCCAGATCAACCGGGGAGCTGTTTTTT
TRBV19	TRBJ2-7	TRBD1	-	CASSTGTGNYEQYF	TGTGCCAGTAGTACCGGGACAGGAAACTACGAGCAGTACTTC
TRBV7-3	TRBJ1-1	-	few	CASSLTKDSEAFF	TGTGCCAGCAGCTTAACAAAGGACAGTGAAGCTTTCTTT
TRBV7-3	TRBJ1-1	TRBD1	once	CASSWGQGNTEAFF	TGTGCCAGCAGCTGGGGACAGGGTAACACTGAAGCTTTCTTT
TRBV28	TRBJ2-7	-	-	CASRTTHYEQYF	TGTGCCAGCCGTACTACCCACTACGAGCAGTACTTC
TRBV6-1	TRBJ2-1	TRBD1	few	CASSDRDRGPYNEQFF	TGTGCCAGCAGTGACCGGGACAGGGGACCTTACAATGAGCAGTTCTTC
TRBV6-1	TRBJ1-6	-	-	CASSEAGGYSSSYNSPLHF	TGTGCCAGCAGTGAAGCGGGGGGATACTCCAGCTCCTATAATTCACCCCTCCACTTT
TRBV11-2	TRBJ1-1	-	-	CASSSPKGIAEAFF	TGTGCCAGCAGCTCACCCAAGGGGATCGCTGAAGCTTTCTTT
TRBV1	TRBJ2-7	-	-	CTSSQEVTGGGRYEQYF	TGCACCAGCAGCCAAGAGGTTACGGGCGGGGGGCGCTACGAGCAGTACTTC
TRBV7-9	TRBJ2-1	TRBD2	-	CASRRAGTSALNNEQFF	TGTGCCAGCAGGCGTGCCGGGACTAGTGCCCTAAACAATGAGCAGTTCTTC
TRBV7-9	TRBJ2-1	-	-	CASSPYVGGKYNEQFF	TGTGCCAGCAGCCCCTACGTGGGGGGTAAATACAATGAGCAGTTCTTC
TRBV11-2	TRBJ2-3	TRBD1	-	CASSTRTGMDTQYF	TGTGCCAGCAGCACCCGGACAGGGATGGATACGCAGTATTTT
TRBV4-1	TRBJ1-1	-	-	CASSQVQGLITEAFF	TGCGCCAGCAGCCAAGTTCAAGGACTAATCACTGAAGCTTTCTTT
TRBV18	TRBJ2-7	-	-	CASSPHQDSYEQYF	TGTGCCAGCTCACCACACCAGGACTCATACGAGCAGTACTTC
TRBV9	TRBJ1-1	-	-	CASSGWTAEAFF	TGTGCCAGCAGCGGATGGACAGCGGAAGCTTTCTTT
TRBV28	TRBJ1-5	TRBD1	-	CASDGQVNQPQHF	TGTGCCAGCGATGGACAGGTGAATCAGCCCCAGCATTTT
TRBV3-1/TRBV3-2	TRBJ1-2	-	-	CASSQDRSWTEIYGYTF	TGTGCCAGCAGCCAAGATAGGTCCTGGACAGAAATTTATGGCTACACCTTC
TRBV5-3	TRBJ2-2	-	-	CARSLKGLTSKPSNGELFF	TGTGCCAGAAGCCTAAAGGGGTTGACAAGTAAACCGTCTAACGGGGAGCTGTTTTTT
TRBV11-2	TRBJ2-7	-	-	CASSLGAGLVYEQYF	TGTGCCAGCAGCTTAGGGGCAGGGTTGGTCTACGAGCAGTACTTC
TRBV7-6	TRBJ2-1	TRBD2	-	CASSLGGGGLAGNPSYNEQFF	TGTGCCAGCAGCTTAGGGGGCGGAGGGCTAGCGGGAAACCCCTCCTACAATGAGCAGTTCTTC
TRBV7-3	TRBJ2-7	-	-	CASSPGSAYEQYF	TGTGCCAGCAGCCCCGGTTCGGCCTACGAGCAGTACTTC
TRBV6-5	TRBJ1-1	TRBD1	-	CASRSQGRSGTEAFF	TGTGCCAGCAGGTCACAGGGGAGGAGTGGCACTGAAGCTTTCTTT
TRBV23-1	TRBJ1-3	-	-	CASRLRAGLSGNTIYF	TGCGCCAGCAGACTAAGGGCGGGGCTCTCTGGAAACACCATATATTTT
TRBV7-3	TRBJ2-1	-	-	CASSFSAYNEQFF	TGTGCCAGCAGCTTTTCCGCCTACAATGAGCAGTTCTTC
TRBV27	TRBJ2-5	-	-	CASRLGGAGYQETQYF	TGTGCCAGCAGGCTAGGAGGGGCGGGATACCAAGAGACCCAGTACTTC
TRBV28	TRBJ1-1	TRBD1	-	CASSPDRGATEAFF	TGTGCCAGCAGTCCAGACAGGGGTGCCACTGAAGCTTTCTTT
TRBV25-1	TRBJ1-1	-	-	CASSEGGDWNTEAFF	TGTGCCAGCAGTGAGGGGGGGGACTGGAACACTGAAGCTTTCTTT
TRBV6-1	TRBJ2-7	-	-	CASSETGFYEWQYF	TGTGCCAGCAGTGAGACAGGATTCTACGAGTGGCAGTACTTC
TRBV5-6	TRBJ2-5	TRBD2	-	CASSLALRRESQETQYF	TGTGCCAGCAGCTTGGCCTTAAGGCGGGAGTCCCAAGAGACCCAGTACTTC
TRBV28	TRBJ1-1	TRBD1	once	CASSPPGQGYMNTEAFF	TGTGCCAGCAGTCCGCCGGGACAGGGGTATATGAACACTGAAGCTTTCTTT